This T cell receptor (beta chain) appears in the sequencing data of a study of cytomegalovirus exposure and HLA in healthy donors. PCR employed 60 Vbeta and 13 Jbeta primers. Sequencing used immunoSEQ multiplex PCR; TCRdb keeps in-frame clones, though not all of them. The sample carries 150,000 to 200,000 clones, roughly 80% recorded once. Germline CDR1 and CDR2: MNHNY and SVGAGI (reference sequence). The CDR3 length is 14 residues. The sample comprised PBMCs. The receptor was derived from a woman in her forties or fifties in good health and CMV-seronegative. J is TRBJ2-5 and V is TRBV6-6; D is possibly TRBD1 (6 bases). The DNA end favors TRBJ2-7, so the J call may be wrong. CDR3 in amino acids: CASIHGGIGYEQYF. The CDR3 region has the DNA TGTGCCAGCATCCATGGGGGCATTGGGTACGAGCAGTACTTC.